A selection of T cell receptor beta chains follows, all from one sample in a study of PD-1 and CTLA-4 blockade in melanoma. Sequenced by immunoSEQ multiplex PCR; TCRdb stores in-frame clones only, minus some. The repertoire holds tens of thousands of clones, with around 93% as singletons. This sample comprised CD8+ T cells from peripheral blood, obtained from a patient given anti-PD-1 treatment. The receptors derive from a human donor with melanoma. Each CDR3 is given with its conserved first and last residue. D genes are given only for firm matches. The size entry is marked missing in some rows and otherwise reads once, few, many or a size class.

J: TRBJ2-7
D: TRBD2
V: TRBV7-2
size: NA
CDR3: CASSIGLAGVEQYF
DNA: TGTGCCAGCAGCATCGGACTAGCGGGAGTCGAGCAGTACTTC

J: TRBJ2-3
D: NA
V: TRBV7-3
size: NA
CDR3: CASRSPGEGTDTQYF
DNA: TGTGCCAGCAGGTCGCCAGGGGAGGGGACAGATACGCAGTATTTT

J: TRBJ2-7
D: NA
V: TRBV24-1
size: NA
CDR3: CATSDPGGTGEQYF
DNA: TGTGCCACCAGTGACCCCGGGGGAACGGGCGAGCAGTACTTC

J: TRBJ2-7
D: TRBD1
V: TRBV11-2
size: NA
CDR3: CASSLDPGQGNYEQYF
DNA: TGTGCCAGCAGCTTAGATCCTGGACAGGGGAATTACGAGCAGTACTTC

J: TRBJ2-3
D: NA
V: TRBV2
size: NA
CDR3: CASSAVSELTTDTQYF
DNA: TGTGCCAGCAGTGCCGTTTCCGAGCTTACAACAGATACGCAGTATTTT

J: TRBJ2-3
D: NA
V: TRBV6-5
size: once
CDR3: CASSYGVSDTQYF
DNA: TGTGCCAGCAGTTACGGGGTTTCAGATACGCAGTATTTT

J: TRBJ2-7
D: NA
V: TRBV6-1
size: NA
CDR3: CASSEATGQFHEQYF
DNA: TGTGCCAGCAGTGAAGCGACGGGCCAGTTCCACGAGCAGTACTTC

J: TRBJ2-7
D: NA
V: TRBV7-8
size: NA
CDR3: CASSPGTGSYEQYF
DNA: TGTGCCAGCAGCCCTGGCACAGGCTCCTACGAGCAGTACTTC

J: TRBJ2-1
D: TRBD2
V: TRBV10-2
size: NA
CDR3: CASSESVERGVRNEQFF
DNA: TGCGCCAGCAGTGAGTCGGTCGAGCGGGGGGTCAGGAATGAGCAGTTCTTC

J: TRBJ2-4
D: NA
V: TRBV7-9
size: NA
CDR3: CASTQGSAKNIQYF
DNA: TGTGCCAGCACGCAAGGGTCGGCCAAAAACATTCAGTACTTC

J: TRBJ1-5
D: NA
V: TRBV6-1
size: NA
CDR3: CASRESSPSQHF
DNA: TGTGCCAGCCGTGAGAGTTCTCCCTCCCAGCATTTT

J: TRBJ2-7
D: TRBD1
V: TRBV28
size: NA
CDR3: CASSLGRDRGRVTYEQYF
DNA: TGTGCCAGCAGTTTAGGTAGGGACAGGGGGCGCGTAACCTACGAGCAGTACTTC

J: TRBJ2-3
D: TRBD2
V: TRBV5-1
size: NA
CDR3: CASSLRTSGTLTDTQYF
DNA: TGCGCCAGCAGCCTTCGGACTAGCGGGACCCTCACAGATACGCAGTATTTT

J: TRBJ1-1
D: NA
V: TRBV19
size: NA
CDR3: CASSITVNTEAFF
DNA: TGTGCCAGTAGTATTACAGTCAACACTGAAGCTTTCTTT

J: TRBJ1-1
D: NA
V: TRBV6-4
size: NA
CDR3: CASSDKTGSTEAFF
DNA: TGTGCCAGCAGTGACAAGACGGGTTCTACTGAAGCTTTCTTT

J: TRBJ1-5
D: NA
V: TRBV6-6
size: NA
CDR3: CASTVGRDLAQHF
DNA: TGTGCCAGCACAGTCGGCAGAGACTTAGCCCAGCATTTT

J: TRBJ2-7
D: NA
V: TRBV5-5
size: once
CDR3: CASSLSWTASYEQYF
DNA: TGTGCCAGCAGCTTGAGCTGGACAGCGTCCTACGAGCAGTACTTC

J: TRBJ1-4
D: NA
V: TRBV3-1/TRBV3-2
size: NA
CDR3: CASSQGTTQGNEKLFF
DNA: TGTGCCAGCAGCCAGGGCACGACTCAAGGGAATGAAAAACTGTTTTTT

J: TRBJ2-7
D: NA
V: TRBV27
size: NA
CDR3: CASSPWDGYEQYF
DNA: TGTGCCAGCAGTCCCTGGGACGGATACGAGCAGTACTTC

J: TRBJ2-7
D: TRBD1
V: TRBV3-1/TRBV3-2
size: NA
CDR3: CASSNFRDRSYEQYF
DNA: TGTGCCAGCAGCAACTTCCGGGACAGGTCCTACGAGCAGTACTTC

J: TRBJ1-1
D: NA
V: TRBV6-6
size: NA
CDR3: CASSTREATEAFF
DNA: TGTGCCAGCAGTACCAGGGAGGCCACTGAAGCTTTCTTT

J: TRBJ1-5
D: TRBD1
V: TRBV30
size: NA
CDR3: CAWSRTNIQDRDAWRGNQPQHF
DNA: TGTGCCTGGAGTCGCACAAATATTCAGGACAGGGACGCCTGGAGGGGCAATCAGCCCCAGCATTTT

J: TRBJ2-2
D: NA
V: TRBV5-4
size: NA
CDR3: CASSPSPGSTGELFF
DNA: TGTGCCAGCAGCCCCTCCCCCGGGAGCACCGGGGAGCTGTTTTTT

J: TRBJ1-5
D: NA
V: TRBV29-1
size: NA
CDR3: CSVLDSSNQPQHF
DNA: TGCAGCGTCCTGGACAGTAGCAATCAGCCCCAGCATTTT

J: TRBJ1-4
D: NA
V: TRBV18
size: NA
CDR3: CASSPQATNEKLFF
DNA: TGTGCCAGCTCACCACAGGCAACTAATGAAAAACTGTTTTTT